This T cell receptor beta chain is from a study of cytomegalovirus exposure and HLA in healthy donors. Method: immunoSEQ multiplex PCR; TCRdb's copy keeps in-frame clones and lacks some. This table holds some 150,000 clones, approximately 94% found once. Sequencing was performed on PBMCs. The receptor was derived from a man aged 18 to 29 in good health and CMV-seropositive.

The CDR3 bases are TGTGCCAGTCACCCTCAGATGGCCGGGGGGTCCTATGGCTACACCTTC. Protein: CASHPQMAGGSYGYTF. The chain links TRBV19 to TRBJ1-2; perhaps TRBD1 as D (5 bases). V gave up 8 bases and J gave up 4 bases, with 23 bases separating them. Germline CDR1 is LNHDA and CDR2 is SQIVND (reference sequence). CDR3 size: 16 residues.